These 25 T cell receptor beta chains came from one sample sequenced in a study of blood T cell repertoires in COVID-19. Generated by immunoSEQ multiplex PCR, the TCRdb table keeps only in-frame clones and is missing some. The profile covers more than 75,000 clones, with more than 75% appearing a single time and about 14% taken by the ten largest. The sequencing sample was made of peripheral blood. These receptors all stem from a woman in her 70s with acute or convalescent COVID-19.

The chain has TRBV7-9 and TRBJ2-2; D is perhaps TRBD1 (5 bases). V was cut by 6 bases and J by 3 bases, with 14 bases left in between. Looked up from germline, CDR1 is SEHNR and CDR2 is FQNEAQ (reference sequence). The CDR3 runs to 15 residues. The CDR3 bases are TGTGCCAGCAGACAAAGGGCAGGGTACACCGGGGAGCTGTTTTTT. Translating it yields CASRQRAGYTGELFF.

V and J are TRBV5-1 and TRBJ2-2; 7 bases are a match to TRBD2. The germline CDR1 and CDR2 sequences are SGHRS and YFSETQ. V shed 0 bases and J 6 bases; nucleotides not matched to a gene: 8. The CDR3 is 16 amino acids. CDR3 amino acids: CASSLDGQGGSGELFF. The CDR3 coding sequence is TGCGCCAGCAGCTTGGACGGGCAGGGAGGGTCCGGGGAGCTGTTTTTT.

The V gene is TRBV9, the J gene TRBJ2-1, with D uncertain. Germline values: CDR1 SGDLS, CDR2 YYNGEE. The length of the CDR3 is 13 residues. With 0 bases removed from V and 7 bases from J, the gap between germline ends came to 8 bases. In nucleotides, the CDR3 is TGTGCCAGCAGCGTAGCGGTCCGGAATGAGCAGTTCTTC. This encodes CASSVAVRNEQFF.

This clone has more than one count but fewer than ten. This specimen includes other DNA sequences encoding the same CDR3. The chain combines TRBV4-1 with TRBJ1-2, with 11 bases fitting TRBD1. Trimming removed 0 bases from V and 4 bases from J; junction bases left unmatched: 7. Per the germline V gene, CDR1 is MGHRA and CDR2 is YSYEKL. The CDR3 consists of 17 residues. CDR3 sequence (DNA): TGCGCCAGCAGCCAAGAAGGGACAGGGGGTTACGGCTATGGCTACACCTTC. It is translated as CASSQEGTGGYGYGYTF.

The genes are TRBV19 and TRBJ1-1; 10 nucleotides line up with TRBD1. After removal of 3 bases from V and 0 bases from J, the junction contained 7 bases not matched to a gene. Germline values: CDR1 LNHDA, CDR2 SQIVND (reference sequence). The CDR3 is 17 residues long. CDR3 bases: TGTGCCAGTAGTATGGGACAGGGGAATTTCATGAACACTGAAGCTTTCTTT. It codes for CASSMGQGNFMNTEAFF.

This chain connects TRBV13 to TRBJ2-4, with TRBD1 identical over 7 bases. The CDR3 has 17 amino acids. V was clipped by 5 bases and J by 0 bases; unmatched bases: 10. Germline V gene lookup returns CDR1 PRHDT and CDR2 FYEKMQ (reference sequence). The CDR3 loop is CASSKDRQTLAKNIQYF. DNA for the CDR3: TGTGCCAGCAGCAAGGACAGGCAGACTCTAGCCAAAAACATTCAGTACTTC.

The V gene is TRBV6-5, the J gene TRBJ2-3; D not resolved. Looked up from germline, CDR1 is MNHEY and CDR2 is SVGAGI. The CDR3 runs 13 residues. V shed 3 bases and J shed 6 bases, with 10 bases lying between them. DNA for the CDR3: TGTGCCAGCAGTTATAGCCCTGCCGATACGCAGTATTTT. Translated, it gives CASSYSPADTQYF.

This clone was counted only a few times. CDR3 sequence reads: CASSSQGLSYGYTF. CDR3 sequence (DNA): TGTGCCAGCAGTTCGCAGGGGTTGAGCTATGGCTACACCTTC. The rearrangement joins TRBV6-5 to TRBJ1-2; possibly TRBD1 for D (6 bases). Germline assignment: CDR1 MNHEY and CDR2 SVGAGI. This CDR3 comprises 14 residues. V gave up 4 bases and J gave up 4 bases, with 13 bases separating them.

This chain links TRBV24-1 with TRBJ1-5; D remains ambiguous. CDR3 length: 13 amino acids. Germline V gene lookup returns CDR1 KGHDR and CDR2 SFDVKD. Trimming took off 7 bases at V and 6 bases at J, with 12 bases between the two ends. DNA for the CDR3: TGTGCCACCAGGGAGGGTGGCAGTCAGCCCCAGCATTTT. Amino acid sequence: CATREGGSQPQHF.

This chain joins TRBV4-2 and TRBJ1-4, with 7 bases that match TRBD1. J gave up 7 bases and V 3 bases, and 8 bases lay outside the gene matches. Per the germline V gene, CDR1 is LGHNA and CDR2 is YNFKEQ. The CDR3 runs 15 residues. The CDR3 DNA reads as TGTGCCAGCAGCCATACTCAGGGGGATACTGAAAAACTGTTTTTT. Translating gives CASSHTQGDTEKLFF.

The chain links TRBV5-1 to TRBJ1-3, with 11 positions matching TRBD1. The length of the CDR3 is 17 residues. Germline assignment: CDR1 SGHRS and CDR2 YFSETQ. Losses at the gene ends were 4 bases for V and 0 bases for J; bases not matched to a gene: 6. Here the CDR3 reads CASSPGQGAYSGNTIYF. The CDR3 DNA reads as TGCGCCAGCAGCCCCGGACAGGGGGCGTACTCTGGAAACACCATATATTTT.

V usage is TRBV29-1 and J usage is TRBJ2-3; D ambiguous. The CDR3 is 14 residues long. Looked up from germline, CDR1 is SQVTM and CDR2 is ANQGSEA. The V end lost 6 bases, the J end lost 6 bases, and 19 bases lay between the germline ends. The DNA of the CDR3 is TGCAGCGTCCCAGACTGGAATAAGAGGGATACGCAGTATTTT. This sequence encodes CSVPDWNKRDTQYF.

V gene TRBV6-4 combines with J gene TRBJ1-5; D remains ambiguous. Trimming took 6 bases from V and 6 from J, leaving 9 bases between them. Germline CDR1 and CDR2: MRHNA and SNTAGT. CDR3 length: 12 residues. DNA of the CDR3: TGTGCCAGCAGGAAGACGGGTCAGCCCCAGCATTTT. Amino acids: CASRKTGQPQHF.

CDR3 bases: TGTGCCAGCAGCCTTAAAGGGGAACCGGGCTATGGCTACACCTTC. Amino acid sequence: CASSLKGEPGYGYTF. The chain couples TRBV27 to TRBJ1-2; D perhaps matches TRBD1 (5 bases). There are 15 residues in the CDR3. With 6 bases removed from V and 4 bases from J, the gap between germline ends came to 18 bases. Germline CDR1 MNHEY, CDR2 SMNVEV (reference sequence).

This rearrangement joins TRBV28 to TRBJ2-2, with 9 positions matching TRBD1. The germline gives CDR1 MDHEN, CDR2 SYDVKM. V shed 6 bases and J 3 bases; nucleotides not matched to a gene: 2. The CDR3 is 14 amino acids. CDR3 coding DNA: TGTGCCAGCAGAAGGACAGGGGACACCGGGGAGCTGTTTTTT. Its protein is CASRRTGDTGELFF.

In its sample, this clone was seen a few times. The chain has TRBV28 and TRBJ1-2, with TRBD1 identical over 7 bases. CDR3 length: 14 residues. Germline V gives CDR1 MDHEN, CDR2 SYDVKM. With 8 bases clipped from V and 2 bases from J, the junction kept 8 bases outside the gene matches. The CDR3 loop reads CASLGTEPNYGYTF. CDR3 DNA sequence: TGTGCCAGCTTGGGGACAGAACCGAACTATGGCTACACCTTC.

The chain combines TRBV5-4 with TRBJ1-2; unclear D gene. Germline V gives CDR1 SGHNT, CDR2 YYREEE (reference sequence). The V end was cut by 3 bases, the J end by 11 bases, with 17 bases between. This CDR3 is 13 amino acids long. The CDR3 DNA is TGTGCCAGCAGCTCCTGGGGAGCAAATATTTACACCTTC. Its translation: CASSSWGANIYTF.

The chain carries TRBV28 and TRBJ1-1, with TRBD1 identical over 7 bases. Germline CDR1 MDHEN, CDR2 SYDVKM. V trimming: 5 bases; J trimming: 4 bases; junction bases outside the gene matches: 13. The CDR3 runs 16 residues. Here the CDR3 DNA reads TGTGCCAGCAGTATCACGAAAGGGGGCTTGAGCACTGAAGCTTTCTTT. It encodes CASSITKGGLSTEAFF.

The rearrangement uses TRBV5-1 and TRBJ1-3; 7 positions agree with TRBD1. The germline V gene has CDR1 SGHRS and CDR2 YFSETQ. The junction had 7 bases not matched to a gene; V was cut back by 4 bases and J by 0 bases. The CDR3 runs to 16 residues. The CDR3 region has the DNA TGCGCCAGCAGCGAAGACAGGGCGCTCTCTGGAAACACCATATATTTT. Its translation: CASSEDRALSGNTIYF.

The genes are TRBV6-4 and TRBJ2-1; 7 nucleotides match TRBD2. V was clipped by 3 bases and J by 7 bases; unmatched bases: 9. Germline values: CDR1 MRHNA, CDR2 SNTAGT. There are 15 residues in the CDR3. CDR3 region: CASSESREVSNEQFF. Written as DNA, the CDR3 is TGTGCCAGCAGTGAGTCCCGGGAGGTATCAAATGAGCAGTTCTTC.

The rearrangement uses TRBV5-4 and TRBJ1-2; perhaps TRBD1 as D (5 bases). Germline V CDR1 and CDR2: SGHNT, YYREEE (reference sequence). CDR3 length: 14 amino acids. Trimming shortened V by 0 bases and J by 1 base, and 7 bases separated the two germline ends. CDR3 DNA sequence: TGTGCCAGCAGCTTGGAGCAGGGTAACTATGGCTACACCTTC. Its translation: CASSLEQGNYGYTF.

This chain joins TRBV11-2 and TRBJ1-2; D gene uncertain. In germline, CDR1 is SGHAT, CDR2 FQNNGV. V was clipped by 5 bases and J by 3 bases, with 16 bases between them. This CDR3 is built from 15 residues. The CDR3 DNA follows: TGTGCCAGCAGCGCTGTGCCCCGGAGAGACTATGGCTACACCTTC. It yields the protein CASSAVPRRDYGYTF.

This clone showed up just a few times. The chain links TRBV12-3 or TRBV12-4 to TRBJ2-5; D gene uncertain. V lost 5 bases and J lost 3, with 10 bases in between. The CDR3 has 13 amino acids. The CDR3 nucleotides are TGTGCCAGCAGTAACCCGGGTGAAGAGACCCAGTACTTC. Translated: CASSNPGEETQYF.

A single count supports this clone. This chain joins TRBV6-6 and TRBJ2-1; 13 nucleotides align to TRBD2. The CDR3 runs to 15 residues. J was trimmed by 9 bases and V by 6 bases; bases with no gene match: 8. The germline gives CDR1 MNHNY, CDR2 SVGAGI (reference sequence). The DNA of the CDR3 is TGTGCCAGCAGGCCCGGGACTAGCGGGGCGGGTGAGCAGTTCTTC. It codes for CASRPGTSGAGEQFF.

The chain employs TRBV27 and TRBJ2-5; the match to TRBD1 covers 12 bases. The CDR3 length is 16 residues. The germline gives CDR1 MNHEY, CDR2 SMNVEV (reference sequence). With 2 bases clipped from V and 5 bases from J, the junction kept 6 bases outside the gene matches. Written as DNA, the CDR3 is TGTGCCAGCAGTTTAGAGGGGACAGGGGGCTATGAGACCCAGTACTTC. Encoded protein: CASSLEGTGGYETQYF.